The 30 T cell receptor beta chains in this list originate from one sample, sequenced in a study of T cells in women clearing cervical HPV infection. Clones were sequenced by immunoSEQ multiplex PCR, and TCRdb holds only the in-frame ones, with some missing. This sample's clone table lists about 23,000 clones. The sample consisted of blood buffy coat. Receptors were obtained from a woman between 18 and 70 years old with a cervical HPV16 infection that either progressed to CIN3+ or cleared (not recorded which).

On this clone: The read terminates 3 residues before the CDR3 end, so the remaining end is supplied by the germline J gene. The chain employs TRBV19 and TRBJ2-1, with 10 bases matching TRBD2. With V trimmed by 5 bases and J by 3 bases, 4 bases remained unmatched. Per the germline V gene, CDR1 is LNHDA and CDR2 is SQIVND (reference sequence). This CDR3 contains 15 residues. The CDR3 loop is CASSSGLALYNEQFF. The CDR3 bases that were read are TGTGCCAGTAGTTCGGGACTAGCGCTCTACAATGAG.

As for this clone: The CDR3 goes on 3 residues after the read ends, and that part is filled in from the germline J gene. This sequence joins TRBV20-1 and TRBJ2-3; 8 bases are a match to TRBD2. The CDR3 length is 13 residues. Trimming removed 2 bases from V and 5 bases from J; junction bases left unmatched: 3. Germline V gives CDR1 DFQATT, CDR2 SNEGSKA (reference sequence). The CDR3 loop is CSARPLAVDTQYF. CDR3 DNA, as far as it was read: TGCAGTGCTAGACCACTAGCGGTAGATACG.

With respect to this clone: Read sequence stops 3 residues before the CDR3 end, and the germline J gene provides the missing end. The genes are TRBV7-3 and TRBJ1-3; a weak D match, TRBD1 (5 bases). V lost 4 bases to trimming and J lost 2 bases, with 9 bases between them. The CDR3 runs 14 residues. The V gene's germline CDR1 is SGHTA and CDR2 FQGTGA. The CDR3 bases that were read are TGTGCCAGCAGCTCTACGGGGGCTGGAAACACC. It yields the protein CASSSTGAGNT. The full CDR3 sequence reads CASSSTGAGNTIYF.

Remarks on this clone: The read is 3 residues too short to cover the CDR3 end, so that end is filled in from the germline J gene. The genes are TRBV5-6 and TRBJ2-1; unclear D gene. Germline V gene lookup returns CDR1 SGHDT and CDR2 YYEEEE. Trimming left V 2 bases short and J 6 bases short, with 12 bases between. CDR3 length equals 14 residues. The covered CDR3 bases are TGTGCCAGCAGCTTAGCAGGTATATCCAATGAG. This gives the protein CASSLAGISNE. The full CDR3 is CASSLAGISNEQFF.

A remark on this clone: The CDR3 goes on 3 residues after the read ends, and that part is filled in from the germline J gene. The chain has TRBV7-9 and TRBJ1-1, with a possible D match to TRBD1 (5 bases). This CDR3 contains 14 residues. V lost 4 bases and J lost 1, with 10 bases in between. The V gene's germline CDR1 is SEHNR and CDR2 FQNEAQ (reference sequence). The CDR3 region is CASSSHTGNTEAFF. The CDR3 DNA, read in part, is TGTGCCAGCAGCTCTCATACAGGGAACACTGAA.

CDR3 amino acids: CASSPVGQGALANYGYTF. Incomplete CDR3 DNA: TGTGCCAGTAGCCCAGTGGGACAGGGGGCGTTAGCTAACTATGGC. The chain combines TRBV19 with TRBJ1-2, with TRBD1 matching over 12 bases. The read terminates 3 residues before the CDR3 end, so the remaining end is supplied by the germline J gene. The CDR3 sequence is 18 residues long. Trimming took 6 bases from V and 0 from J; bases not matched to a gene: 11. CDR1 LNHDA and CDR2 SQIVND come from the germline V gene (reference sequence).

A remark on this clone: The sequenced fragment ends 3 residues before the CDR3 boundary, so the rest is inferred from the germline J gene. The chain uses TRBV11-2 and TRBJ1-4; weak D call: TRBD1 (5 bases). The CDR3 totals 14 residues. The germline V gene encodes CDR1 SGHAT and CDR2 FQNNGV. Trimming left V 8 bases short and J 4 bases short, with 14 bases between. The sequenced CDR3 bases are TGTGCCAGCGGGGGGACTCCTTTTAATGAAAAA. The encoded protein is CASGGTPFNEK. The full CDR3 protein reads CASGGTPFNEKLFF.

In the case of this clone: The sequence runs out 3 residues before the end of the CDR3; the remainder is reconstructed from the germline J gene. The chain employs TRBV7-2 and TRBJ2-7, with TRBD1 matching 8 bases. Germline trimming cut 5 bases from V and 3 bases from J; bases unmatched to any gene: 6. The CDR3 has 14 amino acids. Germline V gene data show CDR1 as SGHTA and CDR2 as FQGNSA. The CDR3 is CASSPRGLIYEQYF. CDR3 DNA (partial): TGTGCCAGCAGCCCCAGGGGGCTGATCTACGAG.

Concerning this clone itself: The CDR3 goes on 3 residues after the read ends, and that part is filled in from the germline J gene. V gene TRBV7-9 combines with J gene TRBJ1-1; tentatively, D is TRBD1 (6 bases). Germline V gene lookup returns CDR1 SEHNR and CDR2 FQNEAQ (reference sequence). This CDR3 region has 14 residues. V shed 5 bases and J shed 3 bases, with 13 bases lying between them. The CDR3 loop is CASSRGIPHTEAFF. The CDR3 DNA, read in part, is TGTGCCAGCAGCAGGGGGATTCCTCACACTGAA.

CDR3 DNA, as far as it was read: TGTGCCAGCAGCTGGGAAACAGGACAGTGGGGAAGGGAGACC. Protein product: CASSWETGQWGRET. The entire CDR3 protein reads CASSWETGQWGRETQYF. This sequence joins TRBV7-6 and TRBJ2-5; D may be TRBD1 (6 bases). The read ends 3 residues before the CDR3 terminus; that terminus is restored from the germline J gene. Trimming shortened V by 4 bases and J by 5 bases, and 23 bases separated the two germline ends. Germline values: CDR1 SGHVS, CDR2 FNYEAQ. This CDR3 is 17 amino acids long.

Worth noting for this clone: The observed sequence ends 3 residues before the CDR3 terminus, with the missing tail filled in from the germline J gene. The rearrangement links TRBV5-1 to TRBJ2-5; D is possibly TRBD1 (5 bases). Trimming stripped 0 bases from V and 5 bases from J, with 11 bases between. CDR1 and CDR2 (germline): SGHRS, YFSETQ. This CDR3 region has 14 residues. CDR3 DNA, as far as it was read: TGCGCCAGCAGCTTGGAACAGGTCATGGAGACC. Protein sequence: CASSLEQVMET. From start to end, the CDR3 is CASSLEQVMETQYF.

About this clone: Read data end 3 residues before the CDR3 end; the end is taken from the germline J gene. The chain couples TRBV7-9 to TRBJ1-1, with D tentatively TRBD1 (5 bases). The ends were cut back, 7 bases at V and 0 bases at J, with 15 bases in the middle. The CDR3 totals 15 residues. In germline, CDR1 is SEHNR, CDR2 FQNEAQ (reference sequence). CDR3 in amino acids: CASILIDSMNTEAFF. The sequenced CDR3 bases are TGTGCCAGCATCCTAATCGACAGTATGAACACTGAA.

In regard to this clone: Sequencing ends 3 residues short of the CDR3 end; the germline J gene provides the rest. The chain has TRBV2 and TRBJ2-3; a weak D match, TRBD2 (5 bases). The CDR3 totals 15 residues. Germline V gene lookup returns CDR1 SNHLY and CDR2 FYNNEI. Here the CDR3 reads CASSDAGSYQETQYF. The sequenced part of the CDR3 DNA is TGTGCCAGCAGTGATGCGGGCAGTTACCAAGAGACG.

As regards this clone: The CDR3 extends 3 residues past the end of the read, so its final part is completed from the germline J gene. V and J are TRBV5-1 and TRBJ2-5, with TRBD2 identical over 9 bases. The CDR3 is 16 residues long. Looked up from germline, CDR1 is SGHRS and CDR2 is YFSETQ. With 0 bases clipped from V and 1 base from J, the junction kept 4 bases outside the gene matches. The DNA read from the CDR3 is TGCGCCAGCAGCTTGGGGCGGGGACTAGCCCAAGAGACC. Protein product: CASSLGRGLAQET. The CDR3 reads in full as CASSLGRGLAQETQYF. Looking up the rest from reference TRBV5-1 and TRBJ2-5 gives the full variable domain: KAGVTQTPRYLIKTRGQQVTLSCSPISGHRSVSWYQQTPGQGLQFLFEYFSETQRNKGNFPGRFSGRQFSNSRSEMNVSTLELGDSALYLCASSLGRGLAQETQYFGPGTRLLVL.

Comments on this clone: The sequenced fragment ends 3 residues before the CDR3 boundary, so the rest is inferred from the germline J gene. The chain uses TRBV7-3 and TRBJ2-6; tentative D call: TRBD1 (5 bases). The CDR3 is made up of 17 amino acids. Germline CDR1 SGHTA, CDR2 FQGTGA. V was trimmed by 5 bases and J by 0 bases, leaving 14 bases between them. The CDR3 region is CASSPEQVSSGANVLTF. CDR3 DNA, as far as it was read: TGTGCCAGCAGCCCGGAACAGGTGAGCTCTGGGGCCAACGTC.

For this clone: The read ends 3 residues shy of where the CDR3 ends; the end is completed using the germline J gene. The chain uses TRBV20-1 and TRBJ2-1, with 12 positions matching TRBD2. This CDR3 is built from 18 residues. J was trimmed by 0 bases and V by 8 bases; bases with no gene match: 14. The germline V gene encodes CDR1 DFQATT and CDR2 SNEGSKA (reference sequence). CDR3 residues: CSSWTSGDASSSYNEQFF. The CDR3 DNA, read in part, is TGCAGTTCTTGGACTAGCGGGGATGCCAGTAGCTCCTACAATGAG.

On this clone: From the germline J gene comes the end of the CDR3, since the read stops 3 residues before it. The chain combines TRBV7-6 with TRBJ1-1; tentatively, D is TRBD1 (5 bases). Germline CDR1 SGHVS, CDR2 FNYEAQ. CDR3 length equals 14 residues. Trimming removed 0 bases at V and 6 bases at J, with 11 bases between. The chain's CDR3 is CASSLAQGLAEAFF. The CDR3 DNA, read in part, is TGTGCCAGCAGCTTAGCCCAGGGTCTAGCTGAA.

Notes on this clone: Read coverage stops 3 residues before the CDR3 terminus; the germline J gene supplies the remainder. The V and J genes are TRBV2 and TRBJ1-1; D is perhaps TRBD1 (5 bases). The CDR3 loop spans 14 amino acids. Germline V gives CDR1 SNHLY, CDR2 FYNNEI. Trimming took 4 bases from V and 5 from J, leaving 14 bases between them. CDR3 residues: CASSVRTKITEAFF. The CDR3 DNA, read in part, is TGTGCCAGCAGTGTTCGGACAAAAATAACTGAA.

As to this clone: The read gets to within 3 residues of the CDR3 end, and the germline J gene fills in the rest. The rearrangement joins TRBV7-2 to TRBJ2-5; 8 bases are shared with TRBD1. The germline V gene encodes CDR1 SGHTA and CDR2 FQGNSA. This CDR3 has 15 amino acids. The chain's CDR3 is CASSVQGGLTDTQYF. The CDR3 bases that were read are TGTGCCAGCAGCGTACAGGGGGGCCTCACAGATACC. The variable domain in full, with the rest retrieved from reference TRBV7-2 and TRBJ2-5, is GAGVSQSPSNKVTEKGKDVELRCDPISGHTALYWYRQSLGQGLEFLIYFQGNSAPDKSGLPSDRFSAERTGGSVSTLTIQRTQQEDSAVYLCASSVQGGLTDTQYFGPGTRLLVL.

The sequenced part of the CDR3 DNA is TGCGCCAGCAGCCGGACAGGGAGGTTCAGCAATCAGCCC. Protein sequence: CASSRTGRFSNQP. The CDR3 as a whole reads CASSRTGRFSNQPQHF. The chain joins TRBV23-1 to TRBJ1-5; 8 bases are a match to TRBD1. The CDR3 end lies 3 residues beyond the end of the read and is filled in from the germline J gene. TRBV23-1 is reported as an ORF; its role is uncertain. CDR3 length equals 16 residues. V lost 6 bases to trimming and J lost 1 base; unmatched junction nucleotides: 8.

This clone shows up as medium-sized (0.01 to 0.1%) by frequency. The CDR3 end falls 3 residues outside the read, so it is completed with the germline J gene. J is TRBJ2-3 and V is TRBV30; D is perhaps TRBD2 (5 bases). Germline V gene lookup returns CDR1 GTSNPN and CDR2 SVGIG (reference sequence). With 3 bases removed from V and 4 bases from J, the gap between germline ends came to 17 bases. The CDR3 extends over 15 amino acids. CDR3 DNA (partial): TGTGCCTGGAGGGGCTCGTCGGCGGGCCCAGATACG. This sequence encodes CAWRGSSAGPDT. The whole CDR3 protein reads CAWRGSSAGPDTQYF.

Details on this clone: Sequencing ends 3 residues short of the CDR3 end; the germline J gene provides the rest. This chain connects TRBV18 to TRBJ1-4; D is perhaps TRBD1 (6 bases). CDR1 KGHSH and CDR2 LQKENI come from the germline V gene. The CDR3 length is 15 residues. Trimming shortened V by 3 bases and J by 5 bases, and 13 bases separated the two germline ends. The part of the CDR3 DNA that was read is TGTGCCAGCTCACCGTCGAGCAGGGGAAATGAAAAA. Translating gives CASSPSSRGNEK. The whole CDR3 sequence is CASSPSSRGNEKLFF.

As regards this clone: The read ends 3 residues shy of where the CDR3 ends; the end is completed using the germline J gene. This rearrangement joins TRBV19 to TRBJ1-2, with D possibly TRBD1 on 6 matching bases. Germline V gene sequence: CDR1 LNHDA, CDR2 SQIVND (reference sequence). The CDR3 length is 13 residues. The germline V and J ends were trimmed by 1 base and 4 bases, with 7 bases remaining between them. The CDR3 sequence is CASSIGRGYGYTF. The part of the CDR3 DNA that was read is TGTGCCAGTAGTATAGGCAGGGGCTATGGC. The full variable domain, in which reference TRBV19 and TRBJ1-2 provide the parts outside the CDR3, is DGGITQSPKYLFRKEGQNVTLSCEQNLNHDAMYWYRQDPGQGLRLIYYSQIVNDFQKGDIAEGYSVSREKKESFPLTVTSAQKNPTAFYLCASSIGRGYGYTFGSGTRLTVV.

A word on this clone: The read terminates 3 residues before the CDR3 end, so the remaining end is supplied by the germline J gene. The chain joins TRBV18 to TRBJ1-5; D remains ambiguous. Germline-derived CDR1 and CDR2 are KGHSH and LQKENI. V gave up 2 bases and J gave up 0 bases, with 8 bases separating them. The length of the CDR3 is 15 residues. CDR3 protein: CASSPRADSNQPQHF. Incomplete CDR3 DNA: TGTGCCAGCTCACCAAGGGCAGATAGCAATCAGCCC.

A remark on this clone: The read terminates 3 residues before the CDR3 end, so the remaining end is supplied by the germline J gene. The V gene is TRBV7-9, the J gene TRBJ2-7, with 8 bases identical to TRBD2. The trim removed 1 base at V and 6 bases at J, leaving 8 bases unmatched. CDR1 SEHNR and CDR2 FQNEAQ come from the germline V gene (reference sequence). CDR3 length: 15 amino acids. The part of the CDR3 DNA that was read is TGTGCCAGCAGCTTAGTCGGACTAGCTGAGAGCGAG. Amino acid sequence: CASSLVGLAESE. The whole CDR3 reads CASSLVGLAESEQYF.

For this clone: The sequence runs out 3 residues before the end of the CDR3; the remainder is reconstructed from the germline J gene. The chain couples TRBV6-1 to TRBJ2-7, with D perhaps matching TRBD1 (6 bases). Germline V gene lookup returns CDR1 MNHNS and CDR2 SASEGT. This CDR3 has 12 amino acids. The V end lost 4 bases, the J end lost 4 bases, and 8 bases lay between the germline ends. The CDR3 loop reads CASSGQVYEQYF. CDR3 DNA, as far as it was read: TGTGCCAGCAGTGGACAGGTTTACGAG.

As concerns this clone: The CDR3 end lies 3 residues beyond the end of the read and is filled in from the germline J gene. The J gene is TRBJ1-2, the V gene TRBV18, with TRBD1 as a possible D gene (5 bases). The CDR3 is 14 residues long. The germline CDR1 and CDR2 sequences are KGHSH and LQKENI. Incomplete CDR3 DNA: TGTGCCAGCTCACAGCCAGGGAATCCAGACGAC. Amino acid sequence: CASSQPGNPDD. The CDR3 as a whole reads CASSQPGNPDDYTF.

To note about this clone: The read ends 3 residues before the CDR3 terminus; that terminus is restored from the germline J gene. V is TRBV19 and J is TRBJ1-1; no reliable D call. The V end lost 5 bases, the J end lost 2 bases, and 15 bases lay between the germline ends. The CDR3 is made up of 15 amino acids. Per the germline V gene, CDR1 is LNHDA and CDR2 is SQIVND (reference sequence). The CDR3 region is CASSRGGIENTEAFF. CDR3 DNA (partial): TGTGCCAGTAGTCGGGGAGGCATAGAAAACACTGAA.

In the case of this clone: The sequenced fragment ends 3 residues before the CDR3 boundary, so the rest is inferred from the germline J gene. The chain links TRBV30 to TRBJ1-4; 8 bases match TRBD1. The CDR3 loop spans 16 amino acids. Per germline, CDR1 GTSNPN and CDR2 SVGIG (reference sequence). The sequenced part of the CDR3 DNA is TGTGCCTGGAAGGCAGGGGGCCTTAGGTATAATTCACCA. Its translation: CAWKAGGLRYNSP. The complete CDR3 reads CAWKAGGLRYNSPLFF.

Concerning this clone: The read is 3 residues too short to cover the CDR3 end, so that end is filled in from the germline J gene. The chain combines TRBV20-1 with TRBJ1-4; no firm D call. This CDR3 is 13 amino acids long. Germline CDR1 is DFQATT and CDR2 is SNEGSKA (reference sequence). Incomplete CDR3 DNA: TGCAGTGCTAGAGACCCCCCGGATAGGGAA. Its protein is CSARDPPDRE. The whole CDR3 reads CSARDPPDRELFF.